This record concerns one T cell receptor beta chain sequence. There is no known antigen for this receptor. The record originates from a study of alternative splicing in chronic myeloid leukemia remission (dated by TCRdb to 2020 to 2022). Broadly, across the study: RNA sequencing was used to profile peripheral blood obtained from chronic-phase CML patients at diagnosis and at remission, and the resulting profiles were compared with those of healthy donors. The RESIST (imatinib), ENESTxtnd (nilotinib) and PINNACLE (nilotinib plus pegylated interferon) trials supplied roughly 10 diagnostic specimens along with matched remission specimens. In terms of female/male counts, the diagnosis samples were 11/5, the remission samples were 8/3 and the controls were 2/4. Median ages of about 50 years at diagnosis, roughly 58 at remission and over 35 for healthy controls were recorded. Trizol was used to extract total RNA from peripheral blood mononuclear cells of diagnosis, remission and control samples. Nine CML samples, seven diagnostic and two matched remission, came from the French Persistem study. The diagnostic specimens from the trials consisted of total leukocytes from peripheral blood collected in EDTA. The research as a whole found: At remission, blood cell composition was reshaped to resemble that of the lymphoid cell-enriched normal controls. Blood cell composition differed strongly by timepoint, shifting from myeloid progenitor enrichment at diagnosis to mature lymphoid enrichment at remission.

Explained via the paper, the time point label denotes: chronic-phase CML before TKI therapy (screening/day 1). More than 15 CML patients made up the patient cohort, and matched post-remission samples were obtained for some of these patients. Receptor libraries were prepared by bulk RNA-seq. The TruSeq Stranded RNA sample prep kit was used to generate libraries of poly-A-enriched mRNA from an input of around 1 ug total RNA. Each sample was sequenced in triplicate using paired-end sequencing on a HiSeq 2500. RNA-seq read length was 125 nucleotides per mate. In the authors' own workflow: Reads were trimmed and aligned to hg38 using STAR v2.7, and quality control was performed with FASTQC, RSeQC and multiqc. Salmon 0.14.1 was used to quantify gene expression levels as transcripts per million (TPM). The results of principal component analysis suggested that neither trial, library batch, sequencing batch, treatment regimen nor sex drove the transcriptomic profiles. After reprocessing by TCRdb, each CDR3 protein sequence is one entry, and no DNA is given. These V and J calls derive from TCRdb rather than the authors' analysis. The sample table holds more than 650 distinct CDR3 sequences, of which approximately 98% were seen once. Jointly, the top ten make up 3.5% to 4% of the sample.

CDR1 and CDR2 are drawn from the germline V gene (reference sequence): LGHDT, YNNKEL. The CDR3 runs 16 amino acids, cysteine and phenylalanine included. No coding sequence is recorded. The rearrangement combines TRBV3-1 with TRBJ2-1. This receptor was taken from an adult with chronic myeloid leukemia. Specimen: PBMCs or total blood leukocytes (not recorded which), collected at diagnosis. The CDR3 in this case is CASTHSRDYTYNEQFF.